This T cell receptor beta chain was found in a study of identical twins. After template switching added a universal primer site, the resulting cDNA carried unique molecular identifiers. MiXCR, run by TCRdb on the 5' RACE reads, gives a single entry per CDR3 protein. Of some 190,000 distinct CDR3 sequences in the sample, roughly 15% were seen once. After removal of 6 bases from V and 6 bases from J, the junction contained 0 bases not matched to a gene. The CDR3 extends over 11 amino acids. A few counts support this clonotype. Its antigen is undetermined. Study-level findings and limits: Zero-insertion analyses could be partly confounded by invariant MAIT and iNKT cells.

These data also formed part of another study, on T cells expressing NK-cell markers.

The specimen was CD8+ T cells sorted from blood. This TCR was recovered from a young woman in good health. The chain combines TRBV12-3 or TRBV12-4 with TRBJ2-7, with 9 bases aligning to TRBD1. CDR3 sequence reads: CASRQGAEQYF. CDR3 coding DNA: TGTGCCAGCAGACAGGGGGCCGAGCAGTACTTC.